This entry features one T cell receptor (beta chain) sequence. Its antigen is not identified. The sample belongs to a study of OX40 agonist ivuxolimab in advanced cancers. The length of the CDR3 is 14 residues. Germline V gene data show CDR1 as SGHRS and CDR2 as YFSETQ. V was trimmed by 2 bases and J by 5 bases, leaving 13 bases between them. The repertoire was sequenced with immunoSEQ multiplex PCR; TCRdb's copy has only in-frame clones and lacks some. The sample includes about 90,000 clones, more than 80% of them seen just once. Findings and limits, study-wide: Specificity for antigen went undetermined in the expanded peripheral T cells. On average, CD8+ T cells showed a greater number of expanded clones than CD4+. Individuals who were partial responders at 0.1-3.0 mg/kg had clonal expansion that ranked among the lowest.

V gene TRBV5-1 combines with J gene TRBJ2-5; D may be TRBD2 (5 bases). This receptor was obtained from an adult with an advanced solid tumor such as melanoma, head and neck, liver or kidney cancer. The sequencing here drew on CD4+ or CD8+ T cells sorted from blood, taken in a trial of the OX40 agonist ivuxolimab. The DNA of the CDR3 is TGCGCCAGCAGCTTAAATGGTCCGGGGGAGACCCAGTACTTC. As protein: CASSLNGPGETQYF.